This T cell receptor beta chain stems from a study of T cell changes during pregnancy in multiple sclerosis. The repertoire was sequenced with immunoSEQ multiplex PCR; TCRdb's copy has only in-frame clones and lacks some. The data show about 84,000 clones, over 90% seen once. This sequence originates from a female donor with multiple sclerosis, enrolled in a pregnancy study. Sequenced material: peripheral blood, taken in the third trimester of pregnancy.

The CDR3 sequence is CASSTDTNYGYTF. As DNA, the CDR3 is TGCGCCAGCAGTACAGATACGAACTATGGCTACACCTTC. The chain has TRBV10-1 and TRBJ1-2, with D uncertain. From germline, CDR1 is WNHNN and CDR2 SYGVQD (reference sequence). Trimming left V 5 bases short and J 2 bases short, with 9 bases between. The CDR3 consists of 13 residues.